A selection of T cell receptor beta chains follows, all from one sample in a study of shared clonotypes between healthy human individuals. TCRdb's table, derived via immunoSEQ multiplex PCR, lists solely in-frame clones and lacks some. The sample lists about a million clones; around 76% were seen once. Sequencing input: memory CD4+ T cells sorted from blood. Receptor source: a man aged 18 to 29 in good health. Each CDR3 is given with its conserved first and last residue. A D gene is named only where the DNA matches it firmly. Clone size is given for some rows only: seen once, a few or many times, or a class if the clone is expanded.

>-|TRBJ1-2|TRBV19|-
CASSMSGAKVGYTF
TGTGCCAGTAGTATGTCGGGGGCGAAGGTTGGCTACACCTTC
>-|TRBJ2-5|TRBV5-1|TRBD2
CASSSGLAWETQYF
TGCGCCAGCAGCTCTGGACTAGCGTGGGAGACCCAGTACTTC
>-|TRBJ2-7|TRBV28|TRBD1
CASSLLRRGTYEQYF
TGTGCCAGCAGTTTACTCCGCAGGGGGACCTACGAGCAGTACTTC
>-|TRBJ2-4|TRBV28|-
CASNNKELAKNIQYF
TGTGCCAGCAATAATAAGGAGTTAGCCAAAAACATTCAGTACTTC
>-|TRBJ2-7|TRBV18|-
CASSPPGRVAPYEQYF
TGTGCCAGCTCACCACCGGGCAGGGTGGCCCCCTACGAGCAGTACTTC
>-|TRBJ2-7|TRBV5-5|TRBD1
CASSQGAGRTYEQYF
TGTGCCAGCAGCCAGGGGGCGGGCCGAACCTACGAGCAGTACTTC
>-|TRBJ2-1|TRBV19|-
CASSPRRRNEQFF
TGTGCCAGTAGTCCCCGGAGGAGAAATGAGCAGTTCTTC
>-|TRBJ2-3|TRBV9|TRBD1
CASSKGQASTDTQYF
TGTGCCAGCAGCAAAGGACAGGCGAGCACAGATACGCAGTATTTT
>-|TRBJ1-3|TRBV18|-
CASSLDADTIYF
TGTGCCAGCTCGCTAGATGCGGACACCATATATTTT
>-|TRBJ1-5|TRBV28|TRBD1
CASFSGTASNQPQHF
TGTGCCAGTTTCTCCGGGACAGCGAGCAATCAGCCCCAGCATTTT
>-|TRBJ2-2|TRBV5-6|-
CASSLVSGSGELFF
TGTGCCAGCAGCTTGGTTTCGGGTTCCGGGGAGCTGTTTTTT
>-|TRBJ1-4|TRBV29-1|-
CSVGAGINEKLFF
TGCAGCGTTGGGGCCGGAATTAATGAAAAACTGTTTTTT
>-|TRBJ1-2|TRBV6-5|-
CASSYGQGANYGYTF
TGTGCCAGCAGTTACGGGCAGGGAGCTAACTATGGCTACACCTTC
>once|TRBJ1-3|TRBV10-3|-
CAITGDGNTIYF
TGTGCCATCACGGGGGATGGAAACACCATATATTTT
>few|TRBJ1-2|TRBV5-1|-
CASSLATGYDGYTF
TGCGCCAGCAGCTTGGCGACAGGCTACGATGGCTACACCTTC
>-|TRBJ1-3|TRBV10-2|-
CASSSDTGNTIYF
TGCGCCAGCAGCTCAGATACCGGAAACACCATATATTTT
>-|TRBJ2-7|TRBV4-2|-
CASSQDQGGPYEQYF
TGTGCCAGCAGCCAAGACCAGGGGGGACCCTACGAGCAGTACTTC
>-|TRBJ2-1|TRBV7-8|-
CASSLGGSYNEQFF
TGTGCCAGCAGCTTAGGGGGATCCTACAATGAGCAGTTCTTC
>-|TRBJ2-5|TRBV5-8|-
CASRLPDPTQETQYF
TGTGCCAGCAGACTTCCGGACCCAACCCAAGAGACCCAGTACTTC
>-|TRBJ2-7|TRBV6-6|TRBD1
CASSYSDRGYEQYF
TGTGCCAGCAGTTACTCGGACAGGGGCTACGAGCAGTACTTC
>few|TRBJ2-3|TRBV5-1|TRBD2
CASSLTGTSENTQYF
TGCGCCAGCAGCCTTACAGGCACTAGCGAAAATACGCAGTATTTT
>-|TRBJ1-6|TRBV9|-
CASSVQLNSPLHF
TGTGCCAGCAGCGTACAGCTTAATTCACCCCTCCACTTT
>-|TRBJ1-1|TRBV5-1|TRBD1
CASSSPGQVNTEAFF
TGCGCCAGCAGCTCACCGGGACAGGTGAACACTGAAGCTTTCTTT
>-|TRBJ1-3|TRBV10-3|-
CAIGDKRNTIYF
TGTGCCATAGGGGACAAGAGAAACACCATATATTTT
>-|TRBJ2-7|TRBV4-2|-
CASSQNPGPYEQYF
TGTGCCAGCAGCCAGAACCCGGGACCCTACGAGCAGTACTTC
>-|TRBJ2-7|TRBV10-3|TRBD1
CAISGTSVGQGNEQYF
TGTGCCATCAGTGGTACCTCCGTGGGACAGGGAAACGAGCAGTACTTC
>few|TRBJ2-2|TRBV5-1|TRBD2
CASRGESGMAGELFF
TGCGCCAGCCGGGGGGAAAGCGGGATGGCCGGGGAGCTGTTTTTT
>-|TRBJ1-5|TRBV28|TRBD1
CASSLLGGDNQPQHF
TGTGCCAGCAGTTTACTAGGGGGCGACAATCAGCCCCAGCATTTT
>once|TRBJ2-3|TRBV7-2|TRBD2
CASSPATSGGLTQYF
TGTGCCAGCAGCCCCGCGACTAGCGGGGGGCTAACGCAGTATTTT
>-|TRBJ2-3|TRBV27|TRBD2
CATREGLAKSTDTQYF
TGTGCCACCAGGGAGGGACTAGCGAAGTCCACAGATACGCAGTATTTT
>-|TRBJ1-1|TRBV6-6|-
CASIQDREAFF
TGTGCCAGCATTCAGGACAGAGAAGCTTTCTTT
>-|TRBJ1-3|TRBV5-8|-
CASSYRDGGNTIYF
TGTGCCAGCAGCTATCGTGACGGTGGAAACACCATATATTTT
>-|TRBJ2-1|TRBV30|TRBD2
CAQGLRGAYNEQFF
TGTGCCCAGGGCTTGCGGGGGGCCTACAATGAGCAGTTCTTC
>-|TRBJ2-2|TRBV7-9|TRBD2
CASSPRTSGGIVTGELFF
TGTGCCAGCAGCCCACGGACTAGCGGGGGGATCGTCACCGGGGAGCTGTTTTTT
>-|TRBJ1-3|TRBV5-1|-
CASSQTVSSGNTIYF
TGCGCCAGTTCCCAGACGGTGAGCTCTGGAAACACCATATATTTT
>-|TRBJ2-1|TRBV30|-
CAYTGPSYNEQFF
TGTGCCTATACGGGACCCTCCTACAATGAGCAGTTCTTC